This TCR beta chain was observed in a study of blood T cell repertoires in COVID-19. Study details: The United States, Italy and Spain were the sources of the acute and convalescent COVID-19 samples. T cells, B-cell-depleted T cells, or PBMCs supplied cDNA or gDNA.

In its sample, this clone was seen once. In the original processing: Amplified reference gene primers provided the basis for estimating nucleated cell counts. Sequenced by immunoSEQ multiplex PCR; TCRdb stores in-frame clones only, minus some. V and J calls and clone size are those listed in that table; D and trimming were worked out from the DNA. The table shows 90,000 to 100,000 clones, with roughly 84% occurring only once. The V gene lost 2 bases and the J gene lost 1 base, with 8 bases spanning the gap. The CDR3 contains 14 residues. CDR1 and CDR2 from the germline V gene are SGHTS and YDEGEE. The chain uses TRBV5-8 and TRBJ2-3, with D possibly TRBD1 on 6 matching bases. The specimen sequenced was peripheral blood. This clonotype was obtained from a man between 65 and 85 years old with active or convalescent COVID-19. CDR3 coding DNA: TGTGCCAGCAGCTTATGGACAGGCACAGATACGCAGTATTTT. Protein: CASSLWTGTDTQYF.